This entry lists 7 T cell receptor beta chains sequenced from one sample in a study of CD8+ T cells in alopecia areata (dated by TCRdb to the late 2010s). Library generation was performed with the immunoSEQ multiplex PCR assay. RNA was extracted from all samples and reverse transcribed into cDNA, which served as template for TCR sequencing. In its TCRdb copy, this immuneACCESS table keeps in-frame sequences only and misses some clones. Where compared with another copy, unresolved V genes explain less than half of these, and the others have no known cause. The sample table records 210,000 or so clones; approximately 65% of these occur just once. More than 0.95% of the sample is in the top ten clones. The treatment or condition tag for this specimen amounts to: oral pan-JAK inhibitor, 5-10 mg twice daily. Sequencing used CD4+ T cells sorted from blood, obtained at week 44, from a patient treated with tofacitinib. The receptors come from a human donor with alopecia areata.

The V and J genes are TRBV7-2 and TRBJ2-3; no definite D call. V dropped 3 bases and J dropped 0 bases, with 13 bases sitting between them. Germline CDR1 is SGHTA and CDR2 is FQGNSA. This CDR3 comprises 16 residues. The CDR3 spells CASSFGGVYSTDTQYF. The CDR3 DNA reads TGTGCCAGCAGCTTCGGTGGAGTGTATAGCACAGATACGCAGTATTTT.

This clone occurred a few times. The chain joins TRBV14 to TRBJ2-3, with D possibly being TRBD2 (5 bases). Trimming removed 8 bases from V and 4 bases from J, with 13 bases in between. The CDR3 runs 13 residues. Germline lookup yields CDR1 SGHDN and CDR2 FVKESK. In DNA, the CDR3 is TGTGCCAGCCGCGTCGGGGTTGCAGATACGCAGTATTTT. Its protein is CASRVGVADTQYF. The full variable domain, rest sourced from reference TRBV14 and TRBJ2-3, is EAGVTQFPSHSVIEKGQTVTLRCDPISGHDNLYWYRRVMGKEIKFLLHFVKESKQDESGMPNNRFLAERTGGTYSTLKVQPAELEDSGVYFCASRVGVADTQYFGPGTRLTVL.

The CDR3 loop is CAWSVASVGANVLTF. As DNA, the CDR3 is TGTGCCTGGAGTGTAGCATCGGTTGGGGCCAACGTCCTGACTTTC. The chain links TRBV30 to TRBJ2-6; no firm D call. Trimming shortened V by 0 bases and J by 3 bases, and 9 bases separated the two germline ends. The germline V gene has CDR1 GTSNPN and CDR2 SVGIG (reference sequence). The CDR3 has 15 amino acids.

CDR3 sequence: CASSPGGTSEQFF. The DNA of the CDR3 is TGCGCCAGCAGCCCCGGAGGGACTAGCGAGCAGTTCTTC. V usage is TRBV5-1 and J usage is TRBJ2-1; 9 bases fit TRBD2. Germline assignment: CDR1 SGHRS and CDR2 YFSETQ. CDR3 size: 13 residues. With V trimmed by 4 bases and J by 10 bases, 6 bases remained unmatched.

The CDR3: CASSRQTNTEAFF. Here the CDR3 DNA reads TGCGCCAGCAGCCGACAGACGAACACTGAAGCTTTCTTT. The chain joins TRBV5-1 to TRBJ1-1, with TRBD1 as a possible D gene (5 bases). The V and J ends lost 4 bases and 1 base respectively, with 8 bases between them. Germline values: CDR1 SGHRS, CDR2 YFSETQ. The CDR3 contains 13 residues. Full variable domain (rest looked up from reference TRBV5-1 and TRBJ1-1): KAGVTQTPRYLIKTRGQQVTLSCSPISGHRSVSWYQQTPGQGLQFLFEYFSETQRNKGNFPGRFSGRQFSNSRSEMNVSTLELGDSALYLCASSRQTNTEAFFGQGTRLTVV.

The rearrangement joins TRBV6-6 to TRBJ1-5; D might be TRBD1 (5 bases). CDR3 length: 15 residues. From germline, CDR1 is MNHNY and CDR2 SVGAGI (reference sequence). V was cut by 6 bases and J by 3 bases, with 15 bases left in between. The CDR3 bases are TGTGCCAGCAGGGGAACAGGAAGAACCAATCAGCCCCAGCATTTT. Translated: CASRGTGRTNQPQHF.

A note on this clone: One end of the junction is discordant with germline, which a read error may explain. This rearrangement joins TRBV6-5 to TRBJ1-6; D gene uncertain. In germline, CDR1 is MNHEY, CDR2 SVGAGI. The CDR3 sequence is 13 residues long. The DNA of the CDR3 is TGTGCCAGCAGGCCGTACTATGATTCACCCCTCCACTTT. This sequence encodes CASRPYYDSPLHF.